The T cell receptor beta chain under discussion was sequenced for a study of CD8+ T cells in alopecia areata. Across the study: Skin from roughly 6-13-month-old C3H/HeJ graft donors with spontaneous alopecia went to approximately 7-11-week-old female C3H/HeJ mice. Study-level points and caveats: Mice gave a clearer picture of TCR sharing than patients did, possibly for HLA-related reasons. Clonality was higher in lesional than normal scalp, especially in alopecia totalis/universalis.

Turning to this clone: What it binds is not known. The genes are named according to mouse. The CDR3 is cut off 4 residues early in the read; its end comes from the germline J gene.

Isolated RNA was reverse transcribed into cDNA used as the sequencing template. Profiled with immunoSEQ multiplex PCR; TCRdb holds only in-frame clones, not every one. This sample has 250,000 or so clones, each found more than once. The CDR3 is made up of 13 amino acids. Looked up from germline, CDR1 is GKSSPN and CDR2 is SITVG. Pooled cutaneous lymph node cells were sorted using CD4, CD8alpha, NKG2D, NKG2ACE and other markers. This TCR was recovered from a C3H/HeJ mouse with alopecia areata. The mouse line has the MHC haplotype H2-k. The source material was CD4+ T cells sorted from a lymph node. The J gene is TRBJ2-1, the V gene TRBV31; 8 bases are shared with TRBD2. The CDR3 spells CHWGSPNYAEQFF. The CDR3 DNA, read in part, is TGTCACTGGGGGTCGCCTAACTATGCT.